This T cell receptor beta chain was sequenced during a study of glioma-infiltrating T cells after dendritic cell vaccination. Looking at the study overall: Patients had newly diagnosed or recurrent glioblastoma and received dendritic cell vaccines. At biweekly intervals, patients got three intradermal dendritic cell vaccine injections.

Notes on the study in general: Survival was not directly related to TCR clonality in these patients.

Of note for this clone: Its antigen is unidentified.

CDR1 is SGHDT, CDR2 YYEEEE, per germline. This CDR3 contains 14 residues. V trimming: 5 bases; J trimming: 7 bases; junction bases outside the gene matches: 9. The primer mix had 60 V beta and 13 J beta primers. This table comes from immunoSEQ multiplex PCR, and its TCRdb copy is limited to in-frame clones, with some not included. The sample shows under 70,000 clones, roughly 80% of them seen only once. The sequence came from a human donor with glioblastoma. The sample was blood, taken before dendritic cell vaccination. The chain joins TRBV5-6 to TRBJ1-2; 9 positions match TRBD1. The CDR3: CASRETGQGGGYTF. The CDR3 nucleotides are TGTGCCAGCAGGGAGACGGGACAGGGTGGTGGCTACACCTTC.